Listed here are 20 T cell receptor beta chains from one sample, sequenced in a study of blood T cell repertoires in COVID-19. Measured with immunoSEQ multiplex PCR; TCRdb has only the in-frame clones, and not every one. The sample consists of roughly 59,000 clones, around 80% of them appearing once. Sequencing was carried out using peripheral blood. The source of these receptors is an elderly man with acute or convalescent COVID-19.

There are a few counts of this clone. J is TRBJ2-7 and V is TRBV5-3, with 14 bases lining up with TRBD2. TRBV5-3 is classed as an ORF, of uncertain function. Losses at the gene ends were 6 bases for V and 5 bases for J; bases not matched to a gene: 7. The CDR3 contains 15 residues. The CDR3 here is CARKPPGLAGDEQYF. The CDR3 coding sequence is TGTGCCAGAAAACCTCCGGGACTAGCGGGAGACGAGCAGTACTTC.

V gene TRBV5-1 combines with J gene TRBJ2-2, with D possibly TRBD2 on 5 matching bases. The CDR3 contains 15 residues. Per germline, CDR1 SGHRS and CDR2 YFSETQ. Trimming cost V 0 bases and J 7 bases, with 13 bases left between them. The CDR3 spells CASSLAYIGNGELFF. The CDR3 DNA sequence: TGCGCCAGCAGCTTGGCCTACATCGGGAACGGGGAGCTGTTTTTT.

The V and J genes are TRBV7-3 and TRBJ1-1, with D perhaps matching TRBD1 (6 bases). This CDR3 contains 15 residues. The V end lost 5 bases, the J end lost 4 bases, and 17 bases lay between the germline ends. Germline V CDR1 and CDR2: SGHTA, FQGTGA. CDR3 DNA sequence: TGTGCCAGCAGCCGACAAATGATACAGGGCACTGAAGCTTTCTTT. Its protein is CASSRQMIQGTEAFF.

The rearrangement links TRBV11-3 to TRBJ2-2, with TRBD1 matching over 8 bases. The CDR3 extends over 14 amino acids. CDR1 and CDR2 from the germline V gene are SGHNT and YENEEA. V shed 3 bases, J shed 5 bases, and the junction held 2 bases outside the gene matches. The CDR3 spells CASSLTGVTGELFF. Here the CDR3 DNA reads TGTGCCAGCAGCTTGACAGGGGTGACCGGGGAGCTGTTTTTT.

This clone was found once. The chain employs TRBV7-9 and TRBJ2-3; D unclear. V was pared by 4 bases and J by 4 bases, with 12 bases between. Per the germline V gene, CDR1 is SEHNR and CDR2 is FQNEAQ (reference sequence). This CDR3 spans 14 amino acids. The CDR3 sequence is CASSSDLGSDTQYF. The CDR3 region has the DNA TGTGCCAGCAGCTCCGATTTGGGCTCAGATACGCAGTATTTT.

J is TRBJ2-3 and V is TRBV27, with 7 bases fitting TRBD1. The CDR3 covers 13 residues. The V and J ends lost 5 bases and 4 bases, in that order; junction bases with no gene match: 3. Germline V gives CDR1 MNHEY, CDR2 SMNVEV (reference sequence). The chain's CDR3 is CASSPTGADTQYF. CDR3 coding DNA: TGTGCCAGCAGTCCAACAGGGGCAGATACGCAGTATTTT.

V gene TRBV27 combines with J gene TRBJ1-2, with 9 bases matching TRBD1. The CDR3 has 13 residues. Trimming removed 6 bases from V and 6 bases from J; junction bases left unmatched: 5. Germline lookup yields CDR1 MNHEY and CDR2 SMNVEV (reference sequence). CDR3 DNA: TGTGCCAGCAGGCCACAGGGGGCAGATGGCTACACCTTC. Translated: CASRPQGADGYTF.

This chain links TRBV2 with TRBJ2-1, with TRBD1 as a possible D gene (6 bases). Germline CDR1 is SNHLY and CDR2 is FYNNEI. The CDR3 runs 16 residues. V was shortened by 5 bases and J by 1 base, with 15 bases between the two germline ends. The CDR3 loop is CASSNTQGRSYNEQFF. CDR3 coding DNA: TGTGCCAGCAGTAACACACAGGGTCGTTCCTACAATGAGCAGTTCTTC.

This chain connects TRBV14 to TRBJ1-4, with 10 positions matching TRBD1. The CDR3 length is 15 residues. Germline V lookup: CDR1 SGHDN, CDR2 FVKESK. Unmatched junction bases numbered 7, after V lost 4 bases and J lost 8 bases. The CDR3 region has the DNA TGTGCCAGCAGCCGAAGGACAGGGGGAATCGAAAAACTGTTTTTT. It translates to CASSRRTGGIEKLFF.

This chain links TRBV7-2 with TRBJ1-3, with a weak D call TRBD1 (5 bases). In germline, CDR1 is SGHTA, CDR2 FQGNSA. The CDR3 covers 15 residues. The V end lost 1 base, the J end lost 3 bases, and 10 bases lay between the germline ends. The DNA of the CDR3 is TGTGCCAGCAGCTTAGACCAGGGAAATGGAAACACCATATATTTT. This codes for CASSLDQGNGNTIYF.

The V gene is TRBV5-4, the J gene TRBJ2-1, with 8 bases that match TRBD1. Germline V CDR1 and CDR2: SGHNT, YYREEE (reference sequence). The CDR3 sequence is 16 residues long. After removal of 0 bases from V and 5 bases from J, the junction contained 7 bases not matched to a gene. Here the CDR3 reads CASSLGRTGPDNEQFF. CDR3 DNA sequence: TGTGCCAGCAGCTTGGGACGGACAGGGCCCGACAATGAGCAGTTCTTC.

The chain carries TRBV5-1 and TRBJ1-1; D is uncertain. Germline CDR1 SGHRS, CDR2 YFSETQ. Between the trimmed V and J ends, which lost 0 bases and 0 bases, there was a span of 9 bases. This CDR3 region has 15 residues. The CDR3 here is CASSLVGGLNTEAFF. The CDR3 coding sequence is TGCGCCAGCAGCTTGGTCGGAGGATTGAACACTGAAGCTTTCTTT.

The V call is TRBV6-5, the J call TRBJ2-1, with 9 bases lining up with TRBD2. The trim removed 6 bases at V and 2 bases at J, leaving 5 bases unmatched. Looked up from germline, CDR1 is MNHEY and CDR2 is SVGAGI. This CDR3 has 15 amino acids. The CDR3 sequence: CASRTLAGTYNEQFF. Here the CDR3 DNA reads TGTGCCAGCAGGACGCTAGCGGGAACCTACAATGAGCAGTTCTTC.

The V gene is TRBV27, the J gene TRBJ2-1, with TRBD1 matching 7 bases. Germline CDR1 MNHEY, CDR2 SMNVEV (reference sequence). The CDR3 extends over 15 amino acids. V lost 7 bases, J lost 7 bases, and 13 bases stayed unmatched. The chain's CDR3 is CASTPDRVSGNEQFF. In DNA form, the CDR3 reads TGTGCCAGCACCCCAGACAGGGTATCGGGGAATGAGCAGTTCTTC.

V gene TRBV5-1 combines with J gene TRBJ2-7; D may be TRBD2 (7 bases). Germline-derived CDR1 and CDR2 are SGHRS and YFSETQ. V lost 6 bases to trimming and J lost 5 bases, with 18 bases between them. The CDR3 contains 14 residues. CDR3 region: CASTLGGGSDEQYF. Here the CDR3 DNA reads TGCGCCAGCACCCTCGGGGGCGGGAGCGACGAGCAGTACTTC.

The chain joins TRBV5-1 to TRBJ2-3; 11 bases agree with TRBD2. This CDR3 contains 16 residues. With V trimmed by 2 bases and J by 3 bases, 5 bases remained unmatched. CDR1 and CDR2 (germline): SGHRS, YFSETQ. CDR3: CASSLSLAGGTDTQYF. CDR3 bases: TGCGCCAGCAGCTTAAGTCTAGCGGGGGGTACAGATACGCAGTATTTT.

This clone has only a few counts. The chain uses TRBV5-1 and TRBJ1-1, with 12 bases fitting TRBD1. Germline CDR1 is SGHRS and CDR2 is YFSETQ. This CDR3 spans 15 amino acids. V lost 3 bases to trimming and J lost 1 base; unmatched junction nucleotides: 1. The CDR3 protein is CASSSGQGANTEAFF. The CDR3 region has the DNA TGCGCCAGCAGCTCGGGACAGGGGGCGAACACTGAAGCTTTCTTT.

The J gene is TRBJ2-3, the V gene TRBV5-6; 10 bases fit TRBD2. Germline CDR1 SGHDT, CDR2 YYEEEE. V trimming: 3 bases; J trimming: 2 bases; junction bases outside the gene matches: 6. The CDR3 extends over 16 amino acids. CDR3 sequence reads: CASSSLLAGLTDTQYF. The CDR3 DNA follows: TGTGCCAGCAGCTCCCTACTAGCGGGGCTCACAGATACGCAGTATTTT.

The chain recombines TRBV6-6 with TRBJ1-4, with no clear D. Germline CDR1 is MNHNY and CDR2 is SVGAGI (reference sequence). Deletions cut 2 bases from V and 1 base from J, with 8 bases between. The length of the CDR3 is 15 residues. The CDR3 reads CASSYLLKTNEKLFF. The CDR3, as DNA: TGTGCCAGCAGTTACCTACTAAAAACTAATGAAAAACTGTTTTTT.

The rearrangement uses TRBV9 and TRBJ2-7; no firm D call. The CDR3 consists of 11 residues. Trimming removed 3 bases from V and 6 bases from J, with 7 bases in between. The germline V gene encodes CDR1 SGDLS and CDR2 YYNGEE. This CDR3 is CASSAGSEQYF. The CDR3 region has the DNA TGTGCCAGCAGCGCCGGGTCCGAGCAGTACTTC.